The 18 T cell receptor beta chains listed next were all sequenced from one sample in a study of control samples from healthy donors and cancer patients. Measured with immunoSEQ multiplex PCR; TCRdb has only the in-frame clones, and not every one. The sample consists of 150,000 to 200,000 clones, 70% to 90% of them appearing once. Source material: blood. These receptors were collected from a man in his late teens or twenties in good health.

DNA for the CDR3: TGTGCCAGCAGCTTGGGACAGGGAAGGGATAATGAAAAACTGTTTTTT. Translated: CASSLGQGRDNEKLFF. The J gene is TRBJ1-4, the V gene TRBV5-6; TRBD1 matches 7 bases. The junction had 6 bases not matched to a gene; V was cut back by 0 bases and J by 4 bases. Germline V lookup: CDR1 SGHDT, CDR2 YYEEEE. This CDR3 has 16 amino acids.

The chain is built from TRBV18 and TRBJ1-1; no definite D call. The germline CDR1 and CDR2 sequences are KGHSH and LQKENI. There are 13 residues in the CDR3. The V and J ends lost 0 bases and 1 base respectively, with 3 bases between them. The chain's CDR3 is CASSPPANTEAFF. As DNA, the CDR3 is TGTGCCAGCTCACCACCGGCGAACACTGAAGCTTTCTTT.

This chain connects TRBV19 to TRBJ1-1; D call uncertain. The ends were cut back, 3 bases at V and 1 base at J, with 6 bases in the middle. There are 13 residues in the CDR3. Germline values: CDR1 LNHDA, CDR2 SQIVND (reference sequence). The CDR3 DNA follows: TGTGCCAGTAGTATTCATAAGAACACTGAAGCTTTCTTT. Residues: CASSIHKNTEAFF.

The gene calls are TRBV5-6 and TRBJ1-2; D perhaps matches TRBD1 (6 bases). Germline values: CDR1 SGHDT, CDR2 YYEEEE. The CDR3 sequence is 14 residues long. Trimming shortened V by 10 bases and J by 2 bases, and 18 bases separated the two germline ends. The CDR3 DNA reads TGTGCCGCTCCCTTGACGGGGGCCAACTATGGCTACACCTTC. This gives the protein CAAPLTGANYGYTF.

V gene TRBV6-5 combines with J gene TRBJ2-7; D is possibly TRBD1 (6 bases). CDR3 length equals 13 residues. Germline values: CDR1 MNHEY, CDR2 SVGAGI. V dropped 6 bases and J dropped 0 bases, with 9 bases sitting between them. The CDR3 coding sequence is TGTGCCAGCAGAACAGGGAGCTCCTACGAGCAGTACTTC. It encodes CASRTGSSYEQYF.

The chain combines TRBV7-2 with TRBJ1-1; D possibly corresponds to TRBD1 (5 bases). Germline V lookup: CDR1 SGHTA, CDR2 FQGNSA. There are 14 residues in the CDR3. V was shortened by 1 base and J by 3 bases, with 9 bases between the two germline ends. The CDR3 bases are TGTGCCAGCAGCTTAGTCAGGGTGGACACTGAAGCTTTCTTT. This translates into CASSLVRVDTEAFF.

As concerns this clone: Other DNA sequences in this sample translate to the same CDR3. This sequence joins TRBV27 and TRBJ2-2; tentatively, D is TRBD1 or TRBD2 (5 bases each). This CDR3 has 16 residues. Trimming stripped 8 bases from V and 1 base from J, with 17 bases between. Germline V gene lookup returns CDR1 MNHEY and CDR2 SMNVEV (reference sequence). In DNA, the CDR3 is TGTGCCAGCTCACCCGAGGGGCAGTTGAACACCGGGGAGCTGTTTTTT. It translates to CASSPEGQLNTGELFF.

The rearrangement joins TRBV5-4 to TRBJ2-1; 10 bases map to TRBD1. The germline V gene has CDR1 SGHNT and CDR2 YYREEE (reference sequence). The CDR3 sequence is 13 residues long. The CDR3 protein is CAGSWDRGHEQFF. In DNA, the CDR3 is TGTGCAGGCAGTTGGGACAGGGGTCATGAGCAGTTCTTC.

This sequence joins TRBV9 and TRBJ1-2, with D unclear. The V gene lost 0 bases and the J gene lost 3 bases, with 15 bases spanning the gap. Germline V gene sequence: CDR1 SGDLS, CDR2 YYNGEE. The CDR3 has 16 residues. The CDR3 spells CASSVGWLSTDYGYTF. CDR3 DNA sequence: TGTGCCAGCAGCGTAGGGTGGCTTAGTACAGACTATGGCTACACCTTC.

In its sample, this clone was seen once. This sequence joins TRBV6-2 or TRBV6-3 and TRBJ2-3, with 9 bases lining up with TRBD2. This CDR3 has 16 residues. J lost 2 bases, V lost 2 bases, and 5 bases had no gene match. Germline V gives CDR1 MNHEY, CDR2 SVGEGT. The DNA of the CDR3 is TGTGCCAGCAGTTACGAAAGCGGGGGGTACACAGATACGCAGTATTTT. It specifies CASSYESGGYTDTQYF.

The V and J genes are TRBV28 and TRBJ2-7; D is possibly TRBD1 (6 bases). The V gene's germline CDR1 is MDHEN and CDR2 SYDVKM. V was trimmed by 4 bases and J by 0 bases, leaving 13 bases between them. The CDR3 is 15 amino acids. CDR3 DNA: TGTGCCAGCAGTTATACAGGGTCGGCCTCCTACGAGCAGTACTTC. Protein: CASSYTGSASYEQYF.

The chain combines TRBV4-3 with TRBJ2-1; 8 bases are a match to TRBD1. J gave up 6 bases and V 0 bases, and 13 bases lay outside the gene matches. The germline V gene has CDR1 LGHNA and CDR2 YSLEER. The CDR3 has 18 residues. The CDR3 sequence is CASSQDFGRTGRGNEQFF. The CDR3 nucleotides are TGCGCCAGCAGCCAAGATTTTGGGCGGACAGGGCGCGGCAATGAGCAGTTCTTC.

This clone was picked up one time. J is TRBJ1-5 and V is TRBV19; TRBD1 aligns across 11 bases. V shed 5 bases and J 4 bases; nucleotides not matched to a gene: 7. Germline V gene lookup returns CDR1 LNHDA and CDR2 SQIVND (reference sequence). This CDR3 region has 16 residues. DNA of the CDR3: TGTGCCAGTAGTCCAGGGACAGGGGGAAGAAATCAGCCCCAGCATTTT. It translates to CASSPGTGGRNQPQHF.

The chain joins TRBV5-1 to TRBJ2-1, with 11 bases fitting TRBD2. Germline lookup yields CDR1 SGHRS and CDR2 YFSETQ. The CDR3 is 15 amino acids. V lost 7 bases to trimming and J lost 5 bases; unmatched junction nucleotides: 8. CDR3 loop: CASAPLAGENNEQFF. The CDR3, as DNA: TGCGCCAGCGCACCACTAGCGGGGGAGAACAATGAGCAGTTCTTC.

This clone was seen a few times. The chain uses TRBV28 and TRBJ1-1; D is undetermined. This CDR3 is built from 13 residues. Germline assignment: CDR1 MDHEN and CDR2 SYDVKM. Trimming took 2 bases from V and 1 from J, leaving 5 bases between them. The CDR3: CASSLRQNTEAFF. The CDR3 region has the DNA TGTGCCAGCAGTTTACGACAGAACACTGAAGCTTTCTTT.

V is TRBV28 and J is TRBJ1-1; no firm D call. Germline V gene data show CDR1 as MDHEN and CDR2 as SYDVKM. The V and J ends lost 1 base and 1 base respectively, with 7 bases between them. The length of the CDR3 is 14 residues. CDR3 sequence: CASSLLPQNTEAFF. For the CDR3, the DNA is TGTGCCAGCAGTTTATTGCCCCAGAACACTGAAGCTTTCTTT.

V is TRBV5-1 and J is TRBJ1-1; a possible D gene is TRBD1 (6 bases). The V end lost 3 bases, the J end lost 4 bases, and 16 bases lay between the germline ends. This CDR3 is 15 amino acids long. Germline V lookup: CDR1 SGHRS, CDR2 YFSETQ. The CDR3 here is CASSSIGGPSTEAFF. CDR3 bases: TGCGCCAGCAGCTCCATAGGGGGGCCGAGCACTGAAGCTTTCTTT.

This clone was counted a few times. CDR3 DNA: TGTGCCAGCAGTTGGGGGGCTCAGTACGAGCAGTACTTC. It yields the protein CASSWGAQYEQYF. The V call is TRBV12-3 or TRBV12-4, the J call TRBJ2-7; the D gene could be TRBD1 or TRBD2 (6 bases each). The CDR3 contains 13 residues. The ends were cut back, 4 bases at V and 4 bases at J, with 11 bases in the middle.